This T cell receptor beta chain emerged from a study of Ad26.COV2.S vaccination and SARS-CoV-2 variants. Repertoires were generated with immunoSEQ multiplex PCR, while TCRdb's copy carries only in-frame clones and drops some. The sample lists about 400,000 clones, 83% occurring once. CDR3 size: 13 residues. V lost 4 bases and J lost 7, with 8 bases in between. From germline, CDR1 is SGHTA and CDR2 FQGNSA. The treatment: some 19 received Ad26.COV2.S at low or high dose, single or two shots; 5 received placebo; per-sample allocation not given. The samples date from day 63 after the first vaccine or placebo injection.

The receptor was isolated from a person between 18 and 65 years old who received the Ad26.COV2.S COVID-19 vaccine or a placebo. The rearrangement joins TRBV7-2 to TRBJ1-6, with D hard to call. The material was peripheral blood, obtained in a trial of Ad26.COV2.S vaccine versus placebo. The CDR3: CASSSPRNSPLHF. The CDR3 DNA follows: TGTGCCAGCAGCTCCCCCAGAAATTCACCCCTCCACTTT.